This T cell receptor (beta chain) was sequenced for a study of T cell responses to AZD1222 COVID-19 vaccine. Study as a whole: Analysis merged second doses at about 4 or about 12 weeks.

Some clones are missing from TCRdb's copy, which holds only in-frame ones; the method was immunoSEQ multiplex PCR. The data show around 94,000 clones, more than 70% seen once. The germline V and J ends were trimmed by 4 bases and 5 bases, with 17 bases remaining between them. Germline values: CDR1 MGHRA, CDR2 YSYEKL. The CDR3 runs 15 residues. This specimen consisted of peripheral blood, obtained on day 0 of AZD1222 vaccination. This sequence was found in an adult in good health. The chain uses TRBV4-1 and TRBJ2-5; maybe TRBD2 (5 bases). The CDR3 is CASSPLEGFGETQYF. The DNA for the CDR3 is TGCGCCAGCAGCCCTCTCGAGGGCTTTGGGGAGACCCAGTACTTC.